The sample holds a few counts of the clone carrying this TCR beta chain. Trimming cost V 5 bases and J 0 bases, with 11 bases left between them. CDR3 length: 15 amino acids. CDR1 MDHEN and CDR2 SYDVKM come from the germline V gene. The entry originates in a study of blood T cell repertoires in COVID-19. The assay was immunoSEQ multiplex PCR, and TCRdb's table has in-frame clones only and misses some. The data contain approximately 200,000 clones, roughly 85% of them seen just once; the ten biggest clones take up roughly 2.8%. This TCR came from a man aged 50 or older who had recovered from COVID-19. This chain links TRBV28 with TRBJ1-3; D is possibly TRBD1 (5 bases). Source material: peripheral blood. This CDR3 reads CASSGGEYSGNTIYF. In DNA, the CDR3 is TGTGCCAGCAGTGGAGGGGAATACTCTGGAAACACCATATATTTT.